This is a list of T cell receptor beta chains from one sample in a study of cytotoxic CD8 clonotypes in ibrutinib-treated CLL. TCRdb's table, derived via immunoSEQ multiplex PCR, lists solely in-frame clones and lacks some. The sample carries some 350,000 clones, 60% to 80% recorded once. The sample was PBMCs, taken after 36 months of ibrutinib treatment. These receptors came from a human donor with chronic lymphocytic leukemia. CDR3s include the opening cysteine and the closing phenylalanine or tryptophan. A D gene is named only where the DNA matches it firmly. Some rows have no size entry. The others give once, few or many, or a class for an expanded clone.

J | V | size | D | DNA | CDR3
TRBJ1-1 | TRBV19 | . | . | TGTGCCAGTAGTTCCCCCCGGGGTGGAGTAAACACTGAAGCTTTCTTT | CASSSPRGGVNTEAFF
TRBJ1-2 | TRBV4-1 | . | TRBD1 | TGCGCCAGCAGCCCTAACCCCGGGACAGGGATTACTAACTATGGCTACACCTTC | CASSPNPGTGITNYGYTF
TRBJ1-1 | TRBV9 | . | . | TGTGCCAGCAGCGTAGGGGGAGGGATGAACACTGAAGCTTTCTTT | CASSVGGGMNTEAFF
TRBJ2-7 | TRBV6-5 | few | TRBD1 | TGTGCCAGCAGTCCCGGGACAGGGGGCTTCGAGCAGTACTTC | CASSPGTGGFEQYF
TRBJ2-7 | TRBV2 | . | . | TGTGCCAGCAGTCATCAGGCCACAGCCTACGAGCAGTACTTC | CASSHQATAYEQYF
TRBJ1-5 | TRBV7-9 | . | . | TGTGCCAGCAGCTTTTATTATCAGCCCCAGCATTTT | CASSFYYQPQHF
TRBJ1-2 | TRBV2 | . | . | TGTGCCAGATCGCGGGGGTTCAACTATGGCTACACCTTC | CARSRGFNYGYTF
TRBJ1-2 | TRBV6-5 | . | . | TGTGCCAGCAGTTACGGGGGGTTGACAGGCATATATGGCTACACCTTC | CASSYGGLTGIYGYTF
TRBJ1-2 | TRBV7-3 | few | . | TGTGCCAGCAGCTTAGGGGACGGGAAGTACTTC | CASSLGDGKYF
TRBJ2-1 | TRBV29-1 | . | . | TGCAGCGTTCCCAGACAGACCTCCAATGAGCAGTTCTTC | CSVPRQTSNEQFF
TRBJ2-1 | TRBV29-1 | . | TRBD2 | TGCAGCGTTTTTCTGGGACTAGCGGGAGGATACAATGAGCAGTTCTTC | CSVFLGLAGGYNEQFF
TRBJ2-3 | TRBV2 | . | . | TGTGCCAGCAGGCTAGATACGCAGTATTTT | CASRLDTQYF
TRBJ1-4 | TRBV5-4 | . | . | TGTGCCAGCAGCTTGGCAGGGGCCGGGGAAAAACTGTTTTTT | CASSLAGAGEKLFF
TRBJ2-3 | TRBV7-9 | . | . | TGTGCCAGCAGCTCCCCCAATGGCCCTCGCACAGATACGCAGTATTTT | CASSSPNGPRTDTQYF
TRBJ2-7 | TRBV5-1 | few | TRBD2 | TGCGCCAGCAGCGCCACTAGCGTTTCCTCCTACGAGCAGTACTTC | CASSATSVSSYEQYF
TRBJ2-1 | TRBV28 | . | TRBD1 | TGTGCCAGCCCGCCCGGGCAGGGGGCAAGGGATGAGCAGTTCTTC | CASPPGQGARDEQFF
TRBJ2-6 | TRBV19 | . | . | TGTGCCAGTAAGGGAGCGTCTGGGGCCAACGTCCTGACTTTC | CASKGASGANVLTF
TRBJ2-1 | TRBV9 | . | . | TGTGCCAGCAGCGCCGACAGTCCCTCCTACAATGAGCAGTTCTTC | CASSADSPSYNEQFF
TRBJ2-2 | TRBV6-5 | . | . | TGTGCCAGCAGTTACCGCGGGACGTCGAGTACCGGGGAGCTGTTTTTT | CASSYRGTSSTGELFF
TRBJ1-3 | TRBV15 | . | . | TGTGCCACCAGCAGAGACAGCTCTGGAAACACCATATATTTT | CATSRDSSGNTIYF
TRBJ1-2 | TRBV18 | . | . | TGTGCCAGCGAGAGCGGGGGCTATGGCTACACCTTC | CASESGGYGYTF
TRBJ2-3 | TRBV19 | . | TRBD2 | TGTGCCAGTAGTATAGGAGCGGGATGGGATACGCAGTATTTT | CASSIGAGWDTQYF
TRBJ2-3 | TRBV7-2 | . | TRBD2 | TGTGCCAGCAGCTTAGTGCGGGGGGACACAGATACGCAGTATTTT | CASSLVRGDTDTQYF
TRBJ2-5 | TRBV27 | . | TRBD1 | TGTGCCAGCAGTTTATGGGGGACAGGACAAGAGACCCAGTACTTC | CASSLWGTGQETQYF
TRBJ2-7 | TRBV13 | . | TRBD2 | TGTGCCAGCAGCGCACAACGACTAGCGGGTTACTACGAGCAGTACTTC | CASSAQRLAGYYEQYF
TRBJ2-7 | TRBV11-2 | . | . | TGTGCCAGCAGCTTAGTTTGGGACGAGCAGTACTTC | CASSLVWDEQYF
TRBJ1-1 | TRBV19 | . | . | TGTGCCAGTAGTCTTCGGGGTGTGACTGAAGCTTTCTTT | CASSLRGVTEAFF
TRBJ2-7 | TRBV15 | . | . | TGTGCCACCAGCTCCAGGGGTTCCTACGAGCAGTACTTC | CATSSRGSYEQYF
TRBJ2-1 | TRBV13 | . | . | TGTGCCAGCAGCTTAGGCCTGAGAGGGGCTGAGCAGTTCTTC | CASSLGLRGAEQFF
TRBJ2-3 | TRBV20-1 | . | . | TGCAGTGCTCGGAGCACAGATACGCAGTATTTT | CSARSTDTQYF
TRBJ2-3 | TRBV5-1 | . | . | TGCGCCAGCAGCTTCCAGGGTAGGGCGGGAGATACGCAGTATTTT | CASSFQGRAGDTQYF
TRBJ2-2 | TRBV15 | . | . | TGTGCCACCAGCAGCCAGTGGGGACAGAACACCGGGGAGCTGTTTTTT | CATSSQWGQNTGELFF
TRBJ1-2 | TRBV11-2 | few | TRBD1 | TGTGCCAGCAGCCCTACCGGGACAGGGGAGGGCTACACCTTC | CASSPTGTGEGYTF
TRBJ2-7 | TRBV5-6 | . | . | TGTGCCAGCAGAGTGAGCCCTACCGGGGTCTACTACGAGCAGTACTTC | CASRVSPTGVYYEQYF
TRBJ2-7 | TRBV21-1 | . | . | TGTGCCAGCAGCACCTCCGGGAAAGGCGCAAGCTCCTACGAGCAGTACTTC | CASSTSGKGASSYEQYF
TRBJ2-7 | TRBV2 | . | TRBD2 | TGTGCCTGCTACGGAACTAGCGGATCCTACGAGCAGTACTTC | CACYGTSGSYEQYF
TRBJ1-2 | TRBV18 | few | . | TGTGCCAGCTCACGTGGAGGAGGGTCGGACTATGGCTACACCTTC | CASSRGGGSDYGYTF
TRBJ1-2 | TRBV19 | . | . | TGTGCCACGGCGACAGGTATCGGTGGCTACACCTTC | CATATGIGGYTF
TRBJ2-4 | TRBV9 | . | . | TGTGCCAGCAGCGTAGCGATCGGAGCCAAAAACATTCAGTACTTC | CASSVAIGAKNIQYF
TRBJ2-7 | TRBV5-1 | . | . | TGCGCCAGCAGCTTGGTATTAGGGATAGACGAGCAGTACTTC | CASSLVLGIDEQYF
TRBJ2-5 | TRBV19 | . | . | TGTGCCAGCAACTCAAGGGGGGGCCAAGAGACCCAGTACTTC | CASNSRGGQETQYF
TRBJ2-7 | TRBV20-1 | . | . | TGCAGTGCTCCCAGGGACAAACAGTACTTC | CSAPRDKQYF
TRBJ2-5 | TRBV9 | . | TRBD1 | TGTGCCAGCAGCCCTCGGACAGGGACCCAAGAGACCCAGTACTTC | CASSPRTGTQETQYF
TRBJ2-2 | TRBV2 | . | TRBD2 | TGTGCCATCCTAGCGGGGAACACCGGGGAGCTGTTTTTT | CAILAGNTGELFF
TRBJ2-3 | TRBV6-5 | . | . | TGTGCCAGCAGCCTATATGTCGGCACAGATACGCAGTATTTT | CASSLYVGTDTQYF
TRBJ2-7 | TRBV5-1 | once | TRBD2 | TGCGCCAGCAGCCCCCTTTTTCTAGCGGATTCGTCCTACGAGCAGTACTTC | CASSPLFLADSSYEQYF
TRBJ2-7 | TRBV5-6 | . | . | TGTGCCAGCAGCAGAACAGGGATTTGGTACGAGCAGTACTTC | CASSRTGIWYEQYF
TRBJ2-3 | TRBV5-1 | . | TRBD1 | TGCGCCAGCACCCAAAAGGCGGGACAGGGAATGTCGACGCAGTATTTT | CASTQKAGQGMSTQYF
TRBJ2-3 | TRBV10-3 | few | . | TGTGCCATCAGTGATTTCCTCTCGGACAGCACAGATACGCAGTATTTT | CAISDFLSDSTDTQYF
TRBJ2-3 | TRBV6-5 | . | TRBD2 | TGTGCCAGCAGGAGCGGGAGCCAAGATACGCAGTATTTT | CASRSGSQDTQYF
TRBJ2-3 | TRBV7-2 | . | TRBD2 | TGTGCCAGCAGCTCGGGACTAGCGGGGGCCTGGGCTACGCAGTATTTT | CASSSGLAGAWATQYF
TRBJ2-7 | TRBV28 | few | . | TGTGCCAGCAGTCCCTCACAGGACCTCTCCTACGAGCAGTACTTC | CASSPSQDLSYEQYF
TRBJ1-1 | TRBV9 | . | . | TGTGCCAGCACTAGAGGCACTGAAGCTTTCTTT | CASTRGTEAFF